The rows below give T cell receptor beta chains drawn from one sample of a study of OX40 agonist ivuxolimab in advanced cancers. This table comes from immunoSEQ multiplex PCR, and its TCRdb copy is limited to in-frame clones, with some not included. This table holds 78,000 or so clones, around nine tenths found once. Material: CD4+ or CD8+ T cells sorted from blood, obtained in a trial of the OX40 agonist ivuxolimab. These receptor sequences come from an adult with an advanced solid tumor such as melanoma, head and neck, liver or kidney cancer. Both conserved end residues are part of each CDR3. The D gene is left open where the match is weak. Only some rows state a clone size, as once, few, many or a class for expanded clones.

CASSLGGGTNYGYTF	TGTGCCAGCAGCCTAGGGGGGGGAACTAACTATGGCTACACCTTC	TRBV7-2	TRBJ1-2	.	.
CASQSYGSGYTF	TGCGCCAGCCAGTCTTACGGGTCCGGCTACACCTTC	TRBV10-2	TRBJ1-2	.	.
CASSYSSGGFGNTIYF	TGTGCCAGCAGTTACTCGAGTGGGGGGTTCGGAAACACCATATATTTT	TRBV6-5	TRBJ1-3	.	.
CASSPRGGTSTDTQYF	TGTGCCAGCAGCCCCCGGGGGGGGACTAGCACAGATACGCAGTATTTT	TRBV5-4	TRBJ2-3	.	TRBD2
CASSFTQGGGNTIYF	TGCGCCAGCAGCTTCACCCAGGGAGGTGGAAACACCATATATTTT	TRBV5-1	TRBJ1-3	.	.
CASGPPPGRTYEQYF	TGTGCCAGCGGCCCACCTCCGGGGAGAACCTACGAGCAGTACTTC	TRBV7-2	TRBJ2-7	.	.
CASSPRTGNTGELFF	TGTGCCAGCAGCCCGCGGACGGGAAACACCGGGGAGCTGTTTTTT	TRBV2	TRBJ2-2	.	.
CASSPLDKGYSNQPQHF	TGTGCCAGCAGTCCCCTCGACAAAGGATATAGCAATCAGCCCCAGCATTTT	TRBV27	TRBJ1-5	.	.
CASSLVSTGELFF	TGCGCCAGCAGCTTGGTGTCCACCGGGGAGCTGTTTTTT	TRBV5-1	TRBJ2-2	.	.
CAWRLQGGGYTF	TGTGCCTGGAGGCTGCAGGGCGGGGGCTACACCTTC	TRBV30	TRBJ1-2	.	.
CASSLGGMGRYTDTQYF	TGTGCCAGCAGCTTGGGGGGCATGGGGAGATACACAGATACGCAGTATTTT	TRBV5-4	TRBJ2-3	.	.
CASSSSRLVNEQFF	TGTGCCAGCAGCTCCAGCAGGCTTGTCAATGAGCAGTTCTTC	TRBV7-2	TRBJ2-1	once	.
CATGVRGSPLHF	TGTGCCACCGGGGTCAGGGGGTCACCCCTCCACTTT	TRBV6-5	TRBJ1-6	.	TRBD1
CATPGQGAGGYTF	TGTGCCACCCCGGGACAGGGGGCGGGTGGCTACACCTTC	TRBV19	TRBJ1-2	.	TRBD1
CASSAARSSEQYF	TGTGCCAGCTCCGCGGCCCGGTCGTCCGAGCAGTACTTC	TRBV2	TRBJ2-7	once	.
CASSLGGLGLDEQYF	TGCGCCAGCAGCTTGGGTGGGCTAGGTCTCGACGAGCAGTACTTC	TRBV5-1	TRBJ2-7	.	.
CASSPRQGAQNYGYTF	TGTGCCAGCAGCCCTCGACAGGGGGCCCAGAACTATGGCTACACCTTC	TRBV9	TRBJ1-2	.	TRBD1
CASSLRVRASAFF	TGTGCCAGCAGTTTAAGGGTGAGGGCCAGTGCTTTCTTT	TRBV28	TRBJ1-1	.	.
CASSLAGGPGEQFF	TGCGCCAGCAGCTTAGCGGGAGGGCCGGGGGAGCAGTTCTTC	TRBV5-1	TRBJ2-1	.	TRBD2
CASSVVGGGTEAFF	TGTGCCAGCAGTGTAGTGGGGGGAGGGACTGAAGCTTTCTTT	TRBV6-1	TRBJ1-1	.	.
CASSQGSSGGYEQFF	TGTGCCAGCAGCCAAGGGTCTAGCGGGGGCTATGAGCAGTTCTTC	TRBV14	TRBJ2-1	.	TRBD2
CASMKGQRNTEAFF	TGTGCCAGCATGAAAGGACAGAGAAACACTGAAGCTTTCTTT	TRBV2	TRBJ1-1	.	.
CASSSQLSLKAFF	TGTGCCAGTAGTTCACAGCTTAGCTTAAAAGCTTTCTTT	TRBV19	TRBJ1-1	.	.
CASSLAGGPPFF	TGTGCCAGCAGCTTGGCCGGGGGACCCCCGTTCTTC	TRBV5-4	TRBJ2-1	.	.
CASSLDSFVGNEQFF	TGTGCCAGCAGCTTGGATTCGTTTGTGGGGAATGAGCAGTTCTTC	TRBV5-6	TRBJ2-1	.	.
CAWSVQASQETQYF	TGTGCCTGGAGTGTACAAGCGTCTCAAGAGACCCAGTACTTC	TRBV30	TRBJ2-5	.	.
CASSTRQGSTDTQYF	TGTGCCAGCAGCACACGACAGGGTAGCACAGATACGCAGTATTTT	TRBV7-8	TRBJ2-3	.	TRBD1
CASSFGPEKRSPLHF	TGTGCCAGCAGCTTCGGACCCGAAAAACGTTCACCCCTCCACTTT	TRBV5-6	TRBJ1-6	.	.
CASRTGGDPTKQYF	TGTGCCAGCAGGACCGGGGGTGATCCTACGAAGCAGTACTTC	TRBV6-5	TRBJ2-7	.	.
CASSEGTGGSNQPQHF	TGTGCCAGCAGTGAAGGGACAGGGGGGAGCAATCAGCCCCAGCATTTT	TRBV25-1	TRBJ1-5	.	TRBD1
CASSYRHSDTQYF	TGTGCCAGCAGCTACCGGCACTCGGATACGCAGTATTTT	TRBV11-3	TRBJ2-3	.	.
CASSSEYPGELFF	TGTGCCAGTAGTTCAGAGTATCCCGGGGAGCTGTTTTTT	TRBV19	TRBJ2-2	.	.
CASSYPSGTGGFEQFF	TGTGCCAGCAGTTACCCCTCCGGGACAGGGGGCTTTGAGCAGTTCTTC	TRBV6-6	TRBJ2-1	.	TRBD1
CASSGTGRGSPLHF	TGTGCCAGCAGCGGGACAGGGAGGGGTTCACCCCTCCACTTT	TRBV9	TRBJ1-6	.	TRBD1
CASSPPNGARDTEAFF	TGTGCCAGCTCACCTCCGAATGGGGCCAGGGACACTGAAGCTTTCTTT	TRBV18	TRBJ1-1	.	.
CASSLGASERGDYEQYF	TGTGCCAGCAGCCTAGGGGCTAGCGAACGGGGGGACTACGAGCAGTACTTC	TRBV7-9	TRBJ2-7	.	TRBD2
CASSLGGSYEAGRTEAFF	TGTGCCAGCAGCTTAGGTGGCAGCTACGAGGCTGGTCGGACTGAAGCTTTCTTT	TRBV7-9	TRBJ1-1	.	.
CASSQEKQAKAYGYTF	TGTGCCAGCAGCCAAGAGAAACAGGCAAAAGCCTATGGCTACACCTTC	TRBV4-2	TRBJ1-2	.	.
CASSTSSTGTGAEAFF	TGCGCCAGCAGCACTTCCTCGACAGGGACGGGGGCTGAAGCTTTCTTT	TRBV5-1	TRBJ1-1	.	TRBD1
CASSLARDRRYF	TGTGCCAGCAGCTTGGCCAGGGACAGGAGGTACTTC	TRBV5-6	TRBJ2-7	.	TRBD1
CASSSLTSGRNEQFF	TGTGCCAGCAGCTCCCTCACTAGCGGGAGGAATGAGCAGTTCTTC	TRBV7-2	TRBJ2-1	.	TRBD2
CASSPTRRNTEAFF	TGTGCCAGCAGCCCCACACGCAGGAACACTGAAGCTTTCTTT	TRBV9	TRBJ1-1	.	.
CASSSPGTQYF	TGTGCCAGCAGCTCCCCCGGGACCCAGTACTTC	TRBV7-9	TRBJ2-5	.	.
CSTGLREQFF	TGCAGTACGGGACTAAGAGAGCAGTTCTTC	TRBV20-1	TRBJ2-1	.	TRBD2
CASSLWGGRQGAGEQYF	TGTGCCAGCAGTTTATGGGGCGGGAGACAGGGGGCTGGCGAGCAGTACTTC	TRBV27	TRBJ2-7	.	TRBD1
CASRLRDRNTEAFF	TGTGCCAGCAGACTCCGGGACAGGAACACTGAAGCTTTCTTT	TRBV2	TRBJ1-1	.	TRBD1
CASTGKNTGELFF	TGTGCCAGCACCGGCAAGAACACCGGGGAGCTGTTTTTT	TRBV9	TRBJ2-2	few	.
CASSLDGVNSPLHF	TGCGCCAGCAGCTTGGACGGAGTTAATTCACCCCTCCACTTT	TRBV4-3	TRBJ1-6	.	.